This TCR beta chain was recorded in a study of cytomegalovirus exposure and HLA in healthy donors. The PCR had 60 Vbeta and 13 Jbeta primers. The method was immunoSEQ multiplex PCR; TCRdb's version includes in-frame clones alone and lacks a portion of them. The sample lists 150,000 to 200,000 clones, around 80% occurring once. V lost 3 bases and J 4 bases, leaving 13 bases between the germline ends. There are 15 residues in the CDR3. Germline V CDR1 and CDR2: KGHSH, LQKENI. In the case of this clone: Antigen: not known.

These donors counted as nominally healthy when sampled, but unrecorded immune exposures were likely. General study findings and limits: Analysis was performed later, and it showed HLA-associated TCR beta chains to be more clonally expanded than equally common others. TCR beta V- and J-gene trimming was later associated with a missense DCLRE1C variant.

The material sequenced was PBMCs. V is TRBV18 and J is TRBJ1-5; TRBD1 is a possible D gene (5 bases). This clonotype was sampled from a woman in her 30s in good health and CMV-seropositive. CDR3 sequence reads: CASSPETAFNQPQHF. CDR3 sequence (DNA): TGTGCCAGCTCACCCGAGACAGCTTTTAATCAGCCCCAGCATTTT.